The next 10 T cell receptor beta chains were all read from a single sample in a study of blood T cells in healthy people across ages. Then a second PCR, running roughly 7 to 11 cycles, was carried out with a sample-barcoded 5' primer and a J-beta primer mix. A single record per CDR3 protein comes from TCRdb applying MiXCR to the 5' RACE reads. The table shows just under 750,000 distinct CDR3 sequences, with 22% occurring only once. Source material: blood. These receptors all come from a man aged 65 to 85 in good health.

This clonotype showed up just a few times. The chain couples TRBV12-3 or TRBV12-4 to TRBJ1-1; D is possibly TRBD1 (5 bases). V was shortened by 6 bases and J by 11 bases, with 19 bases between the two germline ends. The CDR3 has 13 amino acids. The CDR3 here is CASSLLRDGAAFF. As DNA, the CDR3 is TGTGCCAGCAGCTTACTCCGGGACGGTGCTGCTTTCTTT.

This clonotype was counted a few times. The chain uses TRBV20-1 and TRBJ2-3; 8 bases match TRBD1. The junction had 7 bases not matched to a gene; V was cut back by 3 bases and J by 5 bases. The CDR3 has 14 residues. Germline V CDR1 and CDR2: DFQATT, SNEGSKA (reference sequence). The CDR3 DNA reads TGCAGTGCTAGTACAGGGGGAAGGATAGATACGCAGTATTTT. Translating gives CSASTGGRIDTQYF.

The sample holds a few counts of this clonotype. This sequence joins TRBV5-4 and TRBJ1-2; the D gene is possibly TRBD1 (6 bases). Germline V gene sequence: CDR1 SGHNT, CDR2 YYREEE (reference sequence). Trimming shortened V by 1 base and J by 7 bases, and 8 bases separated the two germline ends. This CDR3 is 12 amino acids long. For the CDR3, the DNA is TGTGCCAGCAGCTTGAACAGGGCTGGCTACACCTTC. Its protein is CASSLNRAGYTF.

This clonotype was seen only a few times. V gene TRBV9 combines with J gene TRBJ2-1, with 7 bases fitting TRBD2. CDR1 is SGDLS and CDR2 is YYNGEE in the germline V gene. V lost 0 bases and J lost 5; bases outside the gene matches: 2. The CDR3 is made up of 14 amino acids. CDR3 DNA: TGTGCCAGCAGCGTAGGACTAGCCAACAATGAGCAGTTCTTC. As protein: CASSVGLANNEQFF.

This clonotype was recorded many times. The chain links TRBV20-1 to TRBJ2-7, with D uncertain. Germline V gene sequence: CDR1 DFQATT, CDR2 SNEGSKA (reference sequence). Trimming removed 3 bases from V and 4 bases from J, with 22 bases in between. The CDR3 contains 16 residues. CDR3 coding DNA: TGCAGTGCTAGGTCCCCTTCAGTCCCCACCCGTTACGAGCAGTACTTC. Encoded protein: CSARSPSVPTRYEQYF.

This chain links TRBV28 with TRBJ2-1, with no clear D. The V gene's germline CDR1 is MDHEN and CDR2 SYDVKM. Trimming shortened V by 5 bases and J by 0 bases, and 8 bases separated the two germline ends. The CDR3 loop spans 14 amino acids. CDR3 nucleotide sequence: TGTGCCAGCAGTAACCAGTTCTCCTACAATGAGCAGTTCTTC. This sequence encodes CASSNQFSYNEQFF.

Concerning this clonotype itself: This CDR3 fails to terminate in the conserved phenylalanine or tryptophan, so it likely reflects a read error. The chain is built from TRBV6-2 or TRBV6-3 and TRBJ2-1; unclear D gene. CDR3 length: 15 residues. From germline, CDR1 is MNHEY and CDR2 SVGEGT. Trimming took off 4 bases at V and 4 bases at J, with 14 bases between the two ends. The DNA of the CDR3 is TGTGCCAGCAGTTCCCCGGTAACCCAGTACAATGAGCAGTTCTAC. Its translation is CASSSPVTQYNEQFY.

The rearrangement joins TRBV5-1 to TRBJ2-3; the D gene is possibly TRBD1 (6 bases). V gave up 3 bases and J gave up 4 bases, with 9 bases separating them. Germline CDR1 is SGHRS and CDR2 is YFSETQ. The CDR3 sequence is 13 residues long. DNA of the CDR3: TGCGCCAGCAGCTCGGACAGAGCAGATACGCAGTATTTT. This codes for CASSSDRADTQYF. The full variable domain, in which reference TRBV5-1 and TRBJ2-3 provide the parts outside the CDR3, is KAGVTQTPRYLIKTRGQQVTLSCSPISGHRSVSWYQQTPGQGLQFLFEYFSETQRNKGNFPGRFSGRQFSNSRSEMNVSTLELGDSALYLCASSSDRADTQYFGPGTRLTVL.

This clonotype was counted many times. CDR3 protein: CASSLEGARSEQFF. CDR3 nucleotide sequence: TGCGCCAGCAGCTTGGAGGGGGCTCGGAGTGAGCAGTTCTTC. The chain carries TRBV5-1 and TRBJ2-1; TRBD1 aligns across 7 bases. Germline V CDR1 and CDR2: SGHRS, YFSETQ. The CDR3 runs 14 residues. Trimming cost V 0 bases and J 9 bases; bases outside gene matches: 6.

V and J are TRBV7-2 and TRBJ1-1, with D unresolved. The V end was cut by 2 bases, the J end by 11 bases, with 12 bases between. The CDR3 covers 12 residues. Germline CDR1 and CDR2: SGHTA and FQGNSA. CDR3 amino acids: CASSLSVGLAFF. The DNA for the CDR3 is TGTGCCAGCAGCTTAAGTGTTGGGCTGGCTTTCTTT.